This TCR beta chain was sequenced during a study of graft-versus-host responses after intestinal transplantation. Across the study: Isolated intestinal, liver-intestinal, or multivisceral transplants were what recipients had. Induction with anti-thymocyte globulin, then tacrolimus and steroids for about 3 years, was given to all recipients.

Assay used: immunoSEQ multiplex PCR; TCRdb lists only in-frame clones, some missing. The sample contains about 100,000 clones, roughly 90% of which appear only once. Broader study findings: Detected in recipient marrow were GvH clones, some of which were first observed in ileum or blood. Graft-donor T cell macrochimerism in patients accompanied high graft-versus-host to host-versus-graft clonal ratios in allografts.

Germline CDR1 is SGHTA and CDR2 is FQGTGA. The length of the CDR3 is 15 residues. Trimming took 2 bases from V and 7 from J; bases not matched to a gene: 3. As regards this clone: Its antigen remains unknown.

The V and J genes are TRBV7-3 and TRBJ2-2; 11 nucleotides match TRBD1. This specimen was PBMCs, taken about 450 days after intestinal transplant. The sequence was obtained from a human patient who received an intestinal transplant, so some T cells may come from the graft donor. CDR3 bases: TGTGCCAGCAGCTTACTTGGGACAGGGGGCGGGGAGCTGTTTTTT. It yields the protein CASSLLGTGGGELFF.